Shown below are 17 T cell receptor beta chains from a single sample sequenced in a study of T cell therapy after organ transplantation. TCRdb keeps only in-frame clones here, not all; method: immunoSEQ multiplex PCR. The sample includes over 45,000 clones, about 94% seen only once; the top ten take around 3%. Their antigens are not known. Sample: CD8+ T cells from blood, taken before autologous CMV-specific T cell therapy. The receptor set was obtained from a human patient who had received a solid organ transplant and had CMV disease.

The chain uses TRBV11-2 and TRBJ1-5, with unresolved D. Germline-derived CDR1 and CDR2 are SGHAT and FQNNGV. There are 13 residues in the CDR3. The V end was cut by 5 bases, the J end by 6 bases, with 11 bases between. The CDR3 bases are TGTGCCAGCAGCCCGGGCCCCCGTCAGCCCCAGCATTTT. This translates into CASSPGPRQPQHF. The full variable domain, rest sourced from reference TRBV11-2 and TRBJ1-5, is EAGVAQSPRYKIIEKRQSVAFWCNPISGHATLYWYQQILGQGPKLLIQFQNNGVVDDSQLPKDRFSAERLKGVDSTLKIQPAKLEDSAVYLCASSPGPRQPQHFGDGTRLSIL.

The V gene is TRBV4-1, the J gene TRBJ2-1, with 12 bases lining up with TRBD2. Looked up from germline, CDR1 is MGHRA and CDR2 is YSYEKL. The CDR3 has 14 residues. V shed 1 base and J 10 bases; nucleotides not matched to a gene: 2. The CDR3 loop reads CASSQASGGGEQFF. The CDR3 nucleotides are TGCGCCAGCAGCCAAGCTAGCGGGGGGGGCGAGCAGTTCTTC.

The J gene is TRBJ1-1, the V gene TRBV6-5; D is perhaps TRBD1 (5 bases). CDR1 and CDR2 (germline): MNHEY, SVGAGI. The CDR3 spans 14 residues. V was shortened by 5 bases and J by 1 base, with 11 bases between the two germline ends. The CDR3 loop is CASSAGRKNTEAFF. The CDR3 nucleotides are TGTGCCAGCAGTGCGGGACGGAAGAACACTGAAGCTTTCTTT.

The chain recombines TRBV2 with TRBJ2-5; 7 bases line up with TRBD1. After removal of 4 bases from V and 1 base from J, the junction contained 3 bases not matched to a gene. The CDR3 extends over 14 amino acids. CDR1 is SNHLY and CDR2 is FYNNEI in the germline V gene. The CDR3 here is CASSGQGSQETQYF. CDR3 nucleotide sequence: TGTGCCAGCAGTGGACAGGGATCCCAAGAGACCCAGTACTTC.

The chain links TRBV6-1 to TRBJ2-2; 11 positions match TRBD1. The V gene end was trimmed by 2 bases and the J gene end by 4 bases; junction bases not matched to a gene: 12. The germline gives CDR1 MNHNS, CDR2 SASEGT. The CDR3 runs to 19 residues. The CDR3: CASSETGTGGAILTGELFF. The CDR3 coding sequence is TGTGCCAGCAGTGAAACCGGGACAGGGGGTGCGATACTCACCGGGGAGCTGTTTTTT.

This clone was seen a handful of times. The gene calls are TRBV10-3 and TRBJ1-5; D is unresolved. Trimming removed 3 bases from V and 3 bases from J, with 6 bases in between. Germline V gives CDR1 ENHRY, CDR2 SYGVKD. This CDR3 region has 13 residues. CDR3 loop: CAISDGTNQPQHF. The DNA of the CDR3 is TGTGCCATCAGTGACGGAACCAATCAGCCCCAGCATTTT.

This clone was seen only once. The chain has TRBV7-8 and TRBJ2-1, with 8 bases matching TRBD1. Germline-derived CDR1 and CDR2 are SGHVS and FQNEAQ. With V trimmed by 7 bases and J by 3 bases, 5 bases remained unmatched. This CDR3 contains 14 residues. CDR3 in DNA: TGTGCCAGCAACGGACAGGGCGACTACAATGAGCAGTTCTTC. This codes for CASNGQGDYNEQFF.

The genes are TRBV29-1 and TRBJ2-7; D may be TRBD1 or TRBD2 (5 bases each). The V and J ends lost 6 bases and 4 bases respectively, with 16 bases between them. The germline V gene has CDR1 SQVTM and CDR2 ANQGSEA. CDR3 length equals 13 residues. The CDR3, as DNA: TGCAGCGTCGAGGGGTCGGAAGTTTACGAGCAGTACTTC. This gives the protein CSVEGSEVYEQYF.

The CDR3 reads CASSPRGSYNQPQHF. As DNA, the CDR3 is TGTGCCAGCAGTCCCAGGGGTTCTTACAATCAGCCCCAGCATTTT. The J gene is TRBJ1-5, the V gene TRBV6-5; tentative D call: TRBD1 (6 bases). The V and J ends lost 5 bases and 3 bases respectively, with 14 bases between them. The CDR3 spans 15 residues. Looked up from germline, CDR1 is MNHEY and CDR2 is SVGAGI.

CDR3 amino acids: CASSLGGWGEQYF. The CDR3 nucleotides read TGTGCCAGCAGCTTAGGGGGGTGGGGCGAGCAGTACTTC. The chain joins TRBV7-6 to TRBJ2-7, with D perhaps matching TRBD1 or TRBD2 (5 bases each). Trimming took 1 base from V and 6 from J, leaving 10 bases between them. Germline CDR1 SGHVS, CDR2 FNYEAQ. The CDR3 length is 13 residues.

Here the CDR3 DNA reads TGCGCCAGCAGCCATCAAGCGCACTCCTACGAGCAGTACTTC. This codes for CASSHQAHSYEQYF. The genes are TRBV4-3 and TRBJ2-7, with D hard to call. Germline values: CDR1 LGHNA, CDR2 YSLEER. Trimming removed 3 bases at V and 0 bases at J, with 9 bases between. CDR3 size: 14 residues.

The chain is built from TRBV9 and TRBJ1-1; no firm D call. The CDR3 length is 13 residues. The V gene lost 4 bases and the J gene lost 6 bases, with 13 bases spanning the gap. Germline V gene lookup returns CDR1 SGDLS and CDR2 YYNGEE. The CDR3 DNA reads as TGTGCCAGCAGCCCTCGGGTTATACCTGAAGCTTTCTTT. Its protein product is CASSPRVIPEAFF.

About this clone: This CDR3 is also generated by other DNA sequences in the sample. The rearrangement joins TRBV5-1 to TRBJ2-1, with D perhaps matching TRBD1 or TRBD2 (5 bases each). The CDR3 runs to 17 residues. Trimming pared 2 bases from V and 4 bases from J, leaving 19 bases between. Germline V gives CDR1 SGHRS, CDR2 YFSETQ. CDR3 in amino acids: CASSFGTQAPSYNEQFF. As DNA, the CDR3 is TGCGCCAGCAGCTTCGGGACCCAAGCGCCATCGTACAATGAGCAGTTCTTC.

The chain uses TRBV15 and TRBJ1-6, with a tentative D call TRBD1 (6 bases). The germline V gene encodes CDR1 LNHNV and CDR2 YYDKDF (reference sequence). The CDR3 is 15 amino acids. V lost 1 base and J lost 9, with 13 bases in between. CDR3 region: CATSRAREGVSPLHF. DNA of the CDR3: TGTGCCACCAGCAGAGCGAGGGAGGGGGTTTCACCCCTCCACTTT.

In nucleotides, the CDR3 is TGTGCCAGCAGCTTAGGTAGCAGGGAACCTAACTATGGCTACACCTTC. It specifies CASSLGSREPNYGYTF. The chain employs TRBV7-9 and TRBJ1-2, with D tentatively TRBD1 (5 bases). The V end was cut by 1 base, the J end by 0 bases, with 12 bases between. This CDR3 has 16 amino acids. Germline-derived CDR1 and CDR2 are SEHNR and FQNEAQ (reference sequence).

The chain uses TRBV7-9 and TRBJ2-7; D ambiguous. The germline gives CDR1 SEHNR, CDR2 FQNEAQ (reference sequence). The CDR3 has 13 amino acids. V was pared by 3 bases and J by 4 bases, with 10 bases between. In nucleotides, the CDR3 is TGTGCCAGCAGCTTTACGACTGTTTACGAGCAGTACTTC. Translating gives CASSFTTVYEQYF.

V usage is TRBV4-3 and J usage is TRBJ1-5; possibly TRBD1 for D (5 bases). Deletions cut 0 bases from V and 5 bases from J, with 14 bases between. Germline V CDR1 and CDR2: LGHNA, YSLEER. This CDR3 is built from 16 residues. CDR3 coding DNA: TGCGCCAGCAGCCAAGATTACGCAGGGAGCCATCAGCCCCAGCATTTT. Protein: CASSQDYAGSHQPQHF.